Presented here are 30 T cell receptor beta chains from one specimen sequenced in a study of blood T cell repertoires in COVID-19 (dated by TCRdb to the early 2020s). Receptor libraries were prepared by the immunoSEQ multiplex PCR assay. The immuneACCESS repertoire file appears here via TCRdb, limited to in-frame rearrangements. These files lack a portion of the clones; in checked studies, under half of the deficit traces to unresolved V genes, and the cause of the others is not known. The sample table contains 250,000 to 300,000 clones; only one count was recorded for 89% of them. 1.7% of the sample comes from the top ten. The sample was PBMCs or T cells enriched from blood (not recorded which). The receptor set was obtained from a woman aged 40 to 55 who had recovered from COVID-19.

The rearrangement joins TRBV5-1 to TRBJ2-3; D perhaps matches TRBD1 (5 bases). Germline V gene lookup returns CDR1 SGHRS and CDR2 YFSETQ. The CDR3 is 13 residues long. V was pared by 4 bases and J by 11 bases, with 17 bases between. The CDR3 here is CASSLTGSKRQYF. The CDR3 DNA reads as TGCGCCAGCAGCCTAACAGGTTCTAAAAGGCAGTATTTT.

This rearrangement joins TRBV5-1 to TRBJ2-1; no firm D call. Trimming took 0 bases from V and 9 from J, leaving 10 bases between them. CDR1 is SGHRS, CDR2 YFSETQ, per germline. This CDR3 comprises 13 residues. The CDR3 nucleotides read TGCGCCAGCAGCTTGGTGGTAGATGGTGAGCAGTTCTTC. It specifies CASSLVVDGEQFF. Drawing the rest from reference TRBV5-1 and TRBJ2-1, the complete variable domain is KAGVTQTPRYLIKTRGQQVTLSCSPISGHRSVSWYQQTPGQGLQFLFEYFSETQRNKGNFPGRFSGRQFSNSRSEMNVSTLELGDSALYLCASSLVVDGEQFFGPGTRLTVL.

The V call is TRBV30, the J call TRBJ1-6; 9 bases align to TRBD1. Germline V CDR1 and CDR2: GTSNPN, SVGIG (reference sequence). The CDR3 runs to 13 residues. V trimming: 4 bases; J trimming: 10 bases; junction bases outside the gene matches: 5. The CDR3 DNA reads TGTGCCTGGACGGGACAGGGAAGGTCACCCCTCCACTTT. Its translation is CAWTGQGRSPLHF.

The chain uses TRBV6-5 and TRBJ2-3; D might be TRBD2 (5 bases). Germline V gene sequence: CDR1 MNHEY, CDR2 SVGAGI. There are 13 residues in the CDR3. V was trimmed by 1 base and J by 4 bases, leaving 6 bases between them. DNA for the CDR3: TGTGCCAGCAGTTACTGGGGAGCAGATACGCAGTATTTT. This gives the protein CASSYWGADTQYF.

This sequence joins TRBV2 and TRBJ1-2, with D possibly TRBD1 on 5 matching bases. Germline CDR1 SNHLY, CDR2 FYNNEI. This CDR3 has 14 amino acids. The V end lost 6 bases, the J end lost 7 bases, and 18 bases lay between the germline ends. CDR3 residues: CASSLRDLNVGYTF. DNA for the CDR3: TGTGCCAGCAGCCTCCGGGACTTGAATGTTGGCTACACCTTC. Using reference TRBV2 and TRBJ1-2 for the parts outside the CDR3, the full variable domain is EPEVTQTPSHQVTQMGQEVILRCVPISNHLYFYWYRQILGQKVEFLVSFYNNEISEKSEIFDDQFSVERPDGSNFTLKIRSTKLEDSAMYFCASSLRDLNVGYTFGSGTRLTVV.

The CDR3 here is CASSSNGGTYNEQFF. CDR3 in DNA: TGTGCCAGCAGCTCTAACGGGGGTACCTACAATGAGCAGTTCTTC. This chain joins TRBV9 and TRBJ2-1; D is possibly TRBD2 (6 bases). Germline loops: CDR1 SGDLS, CDR2 YYNGEE. Trimming took 4 bases from V and 2 from J, leaving 13 bases between them. The CDR3 length is 15 residues.

For this clone: Other DNA sequences in the same sample also yield this CDR3. The J gene is TRBJ1-2, the V gene TRBV18; TRBD1 matches at 9 bases. The germline gives CDR1 KGHSH, CDR2 LQKENI. The CDR3 loop spans 13 amino acids. The V segment lost 6 bases and the J segment 5 bases; nucleotides outside the gene matches: 4. The chain's CDR3 is CASSLTGGYGYTF. The CDR3 DNA is TGTGCCAGCTCTCTGACAGGGGGTTATGGCTACACCTTC.

This chain links TRBV27 with TRBJ2-6, with D uncertain. The CDR3 spans 17 residues. The V gene lost 3 bases and the J gene lost 0 bases, with 12 bases spanning the gap. Germline CDR1 is MNHEY and CDR2 is SMNVEV (reference sequence). The CDR3 nucleotides read TGTGCCAGCAGTTTTTCAGGATCAAGCTCTGGGGCCAACGTCCTGACTTTC. Translating gives CASSFSGSSSGANVLTF.

The rearrangement uses TRBV3-1 (or the pseudogene TRBV3-2) and TRBJ1-5, with 8 nucleotides matching TRBD1. The CDR3 is made up of 14 amino acids. V trimming: 4 bases; J trimming: 9 bases; junction bases outside the gene matches: 8. Germline CDR1 and CDR2: LGHDT and YNNKEL (reference sequence). The CDR3 bases are TGTGCCAGCAGCCGGGGGACAGGCTCTTCGCCCCAGCATTTT. Translating it yields CASSRGTGSSPQHF.

The V and J genes are TRBV2 and TRBJ2-1; the D gene is possibly TRBD2 (7 bases). CDR3 length equals 15 residues. Per germline, CDR1 SNHLY and CDR2 FYNNEI. V dropped 6 bases and J dropped 0 bases, with 12 bases sitting between them. In DNA, the CDR3 is TGTGCCAGCAGCGGGGGGCCCTCCTCCTACAATGAGCAGTTCTTC. Amino acid sequence: CASSGGPSSYNEQFF.

The CDR3 is CASSLASTYNEQFF. DNA for the CDR3: TGTGCCAGCAGCTTGGCGAGCACCTACAATGAGCAGTTCTTC. The chain joins TRBV5-4 to TRBJ2-1, with no clear D. The V gene's germline CDR1 is SGHNT and CDR2 YYREEE (reference sequence). V lost 0 bases and J 2 bases, leaving 6 bases between the germline ends. This CDR3 is 14 amino acids long.

The chain links TRBV10-2 to TRBJ1-3, with a tentative D call TRBD1 (5 bases). V was cut by 7 bases and J by 2 bases, with 12 bases left in between. The CDR3 has 14 residues. In germline, CDR1 is WSHSY, CDR2 SAAADI. For the CDR3, the DNA is TGCGCCAGCAACACTGAAGGGGCTGGAAACACCATATATTTT. Protein product: CASNTEGAGNTIYF.

This clone occurred a few times. V is TRBV6-5 and J is TRBJ1-2; a weak D match, TRBD1 (6 bases). CDR3 size: 14 residues. V was cut by 4 bases and J by 5 bases, with 14 bases left in between. The germline V gene has CDR1 MNHEY and CDR2 SVGAGI. The CDR3 is CASSLNRDKYGYTF. In DNA form, the CDR3 reads TGTGCCAGCAGTTTAAACCGGGACAAGTATGGCTACACCTTC.

The chain joins TRBV7-9 to TRBJ1-2, with D perhaps matching TRBD1 (5 bases). V was shortened by 2 bases and J by 6 bases, with 13 bases between the two germline ends. Looked up from germline, CDR1 is SEHNR and CDR2 is FQNEAQ (reference sequence). The CDR3 totals 14 residues. CDR3: CASSLSGGDDGYTF. In DNA, the CDR3 is TGTGCCAGCAGCTTAAGCGGGGGAGACGATGGCTACACCTTC. Combining the CDR3 with reference TRBV7-9 and TRBJ1-2 gives the whole variable domain DTGVSQNPRHKITKRGQNVTFRCDPISEHNRLYWYRQTLGQGPEFLTYFQNEAQLEKSRLLSDRFSAERPKGSFSTLEIQRTEQGDSAMYLCASSLSGGDDGYTFGSGTRLTVV.

This clone has more than one count but fewer than ten. The CDR3 reads CASSLLIGGGQGVIGYTF. The CDR3 DNA reads TGTGCCAGCAGCCTACTTATCGGAGGGGGACAGGGGGTAATTGGCTACACCTTC. V is TRBV5-4 and J is TRBJ1-2, with TRBD1 matching over 11 bases. V trimming: 4 bases; J trimming: 7 bases; junction bases outside the gene matches: 18. CDR1 and CDR2 (germline): SGHNT, YYREEE (reference sequence). This CDR3 is 18 amino acids long.

The rearrangement uses TRBV5-4 and TRBJ2-1, with a possible D match to TRBD2 (6 bases). CDR3 length: 16 amino acids. Deletions cut 0 bases from V and 2 bases from J, with 12 bases between. CDR1 is SGHNT, CDR2 YYREEE, per germline (reference sequence). CDR3 DNA sequence: TGTGCCAGCAGCTTGGGACTAGGGAGTACCTACAATGAGCAGTTCTTC. It encodes CASSLGLGSTYNEQFF.

Worth noting for this clone: One end of the junction does not line up with germline, which may come from a read error. This chain links TRBV5-1 with TRBJ1-2, with 8 bases identical to TRBD1. Germline V gene data show CDR1 as SGHRS and CDR2 as YFSETQ. The CDR3 totals 16 residues. The CDR3 sequence: CASSLGGQGFRDGYTF. In nucleotides, the CDR3 is TGTGCCAGCAGCTTGGGAGGACAGGGATTTAGAGATGGCTACACCTTC.

The rearrangement joins TRBV9 to TRBJ1-1, with D hard to call. V shed 0 bases and J shed 3 bases, with 12 bases lying between them. The germline CDR1 and CDR2 sequences are SGDLS and YYNGEE. This CDR3 region has 15 residues. The CDR3 nucleotides are TGTGCCAGCAGCGTAGACCCTGGGGAGGACACTGAAGCTTTCTTT. Translation: CASSVDPGEDTEAFF. Full variable domain (missing parts from reference TRBV9 and TRBJ1-1): DSGVTQTPKHLITATGQRVTLRCSPRSGDLSVYWYQQSLDQGLQFLIQYYNGEERAKGNILERFSAQQFPDLHSELNLSSLELGDSALYFCASSVDPGEDTEAFFGQGTRLTVV.

The rearrangement links TRBV6-5 to TRBJ1-2; D might be TRBD1 (6 bases). Between the trimmed V and J ends, which lost 5 bases and 8 bases, there was a span of 15 bases. Germline V CDR1 and CDR2: MNHEY, SVGAGI. The CDR3 is 13 residues long. CDR3 sequence: CASSPRTVRGYTF. CDR3 sequence (DNA): TGTGCCAGCAGTCCTCGGACAGTGAGGGGCTACACCTTC.

The chain joins TRBV9 to TRBJ1-2; D gene ambiguous. Germline lookup yields CDR1 SGDLS and CDR2 YYNGEE. There are 15 residues in the CDR3. V lost 0 bases to trimming and J lost 6 bases, with 15 bases between them. In nucleotides, the CDR3 is TGTGCCAGCAGCGTAGACCTCAGGTGGTCTGATGGCTACACCTTC. Protein product: CASSVDLRWSDGYTF. The full variable domain, with the rest looked up from reference TRBV9 and TRBJ1-2, is DSGVTQTPKHLITATGQRVTLRCSPRSGDLSVYWYQQSLDQGLQFLIQYYNGEERAKGNILERFSAQQFPDLHSELNLSSLELGDSALYFCASSVDLRWSDGYTFGSGTRLTVV.

The chain uses TRBV9 and TRBJ2-3; 9 positions agree with TRBD2. The V and J ends lost 4 bases and 8 bases, in that order; junction bases with no gene match: 8. This CDR3 spans 14 amino acids. CDR1 and CDR2 from the germline V gene are SGDLS and YYNGEE. CDR3 residues: CASSISGGMGTQYF. The CDR3 region has the DNA TGTGCCAGCAGCATTAGCGGGGGCATGGGTACGCAGTATTTT.

A word on this clone: The junction differs from germline at one of its ends, possibly a read error. V gene TRBV3-1 (or the pseudogene TRBV3-2) combines with J gene TRBJ1-6, with D uncertain. The germline V gene has CDR1 LGHDT and CDR2 YNNKEL (reference sequence). This CDR3 comprises 11 residues. The CDR3 DNA follows: TGTGCCAGCAGCCAAGGGGCAAGTCTACTCTTT. Its protein product is CASSQGASLLF.

V gene TRBV19 combines with J gene TRBJ1-2, with 9 bases that match TRBD1. Germline V gives CDR1 LNHDA, CDR2 SQIVND (reference sequence). After removal of 7 bases from V and 2 bases from J, the junction contained 11 bases not matched to a gene. This CDR3 is 16 amino acids long. In DNA, the CDR3 is TGTGCCAGTAAACCGGGACAGGGCTTCGCCAACTATGGCTACACCTTC. This sequence encodes CASKPGQGFANYGYTF.

This rearrangement joins TRBV30 to TRBJ2-1; D unresolved. The germline V gene encodes CDR1 GTSNPN and CDR2 SVGIG (reference sequence). The CDR3 sequence is 15 residues long. V lost 4 bases and J lost 7, with 20 bases in between. This CDR3 is CAWMGIAGTTNEQFF. The DNA of the CDR3 is TGTGCCTGGATGGGTATCGCCGGAACGACTAATGAGCAGTTCTTC.

This clone has just one count. The rearrangement uses TRBV30 and TRBJ2-2, with 8 bases that match TRBD1. CDR3 length equals 14 residues. Trimming at V came to 5 bases and at J to 5 bases, leaving 7 bases not matched to a gene. CDR1 and CDR2 from the germline V gene are GTSNPN and SVGIG (reference sequence). The CDR3 here is CAWVRQGWTGELFF. As DNA, the CDR3 is TGTGCCTGGGTGAGACAGGGGTGGACCGGGGAGCTGTTTTTT. The full variable domain, its missing parts supplied by reference TRBV30 and TRBJ2-2, is SQTIHQWPATLVQPVGSPLSLECTVEGTSNPNLYWYRQAAGRGLQLLFYSVGIGQISSEVPQNLSASRPQDRQFILSSKKLLLSDSGFYLCAWVRQGWTGELFFGEGSRLTVL.

The count of this clone is one. The V and J genes are TRBV7-6 and TRBJ1-2; 9 bases are a match to TRBD1. CDR1 is SGHVS, CDR2 FNYEAQ, per germline. The trim removed 5 bases at V and 3 bases at J, leaving 7 bases unmatched. CDR3 length equals 15 residues. The DNA for the CDR3 is TGTGCCAGCAGCCCACAGGGGGCCAGGCACTATGGCTACACCTTC. Protein product: CASSPQGARHYGYTF.

The J gene is TRBJ2-1, the V gene TRBV7-6; TRBD2 aligns across 9 bases. Germline V lookup: CDR1 SGHVS, CDR2 FNYEAQ. V was clipped by 2 bases and J by 10 bases; unmatched bases: 18. The CDR3 covers 18 residues. CDR3 nucleotides: TGTGCCAGCAGCTTAAGGCCCGTCGGGAAGCGGGGGGAGTGGGAGCAGTTCTTC. This codes for CASSLRPVGKRGEWEQFF.

This clone showed up just once. The V and J genes are TRBV5-4 and TRBJ2-1; TRBD2 might be the D (6 bases). Germline V lookup: CDR1 SGHNT, CDR2 YYREEE (reference sequence). The germline V and J ends were trimmed by 4 bases and 9 bases, with 29 bases remaining between them. The CDR3 is 18 amino acids. DNA of the CDR3: TGTGCCAGCAGCCCATCGGGGGTGGTAGCTGCCTCCCGTGGTGAGCAGTTCTTC. Translation gives CASSPSGVVAASRGEQFF. Variable domain in full (rest from reference TRBV5-4 and TRBJ2-1): ETGVTQSPTHLIKTRGQQVTLRCSSQSGHNTVSWYQQALGQGPQFIFQYYREEENGRGNFPPRFSGLQFPNYSSELNVNALELDDSALYLCASSPSGVVAASRGEQFFGPGTRLTVL.

The rearrangement joins TRBV27 to TRBJ1-2, with 9 positions matching TRBD1. Unmatched junction bases numbered 9, after V lost 5 bases and J lost 2 bases. CDR1 is MNHEY and CDR2 is SMNVEV in the germline V gene (reference sequence). The CDR3 is made up of 16 amino acids. CDR3 DNA sequence: TGTGCCAGCAGTCCGACCGGGACAGGGCTGAACTATGGCTACACCTTC. It yields the protein CASSPTGTGLNYGYTF.

This clone was observed a few times. The rearrangement joins TRBV5-6 to TRBJ1-1; D possibly corresponds to TRBD1 (5 bases). V was shortened by 4 bases and J by 4 bases, with 14 bases between the two germline ends. The CDR3 consists of 14 residues. The germline CDR1 and CDR2 sequences are SGHDT and YYEEEE. CDR3 DNA: TGTGCCAGCAGCCCACGACGGGGGAGCACTGAAGCTTTCTTT. It codes for CASSPRRGSTEAFF.